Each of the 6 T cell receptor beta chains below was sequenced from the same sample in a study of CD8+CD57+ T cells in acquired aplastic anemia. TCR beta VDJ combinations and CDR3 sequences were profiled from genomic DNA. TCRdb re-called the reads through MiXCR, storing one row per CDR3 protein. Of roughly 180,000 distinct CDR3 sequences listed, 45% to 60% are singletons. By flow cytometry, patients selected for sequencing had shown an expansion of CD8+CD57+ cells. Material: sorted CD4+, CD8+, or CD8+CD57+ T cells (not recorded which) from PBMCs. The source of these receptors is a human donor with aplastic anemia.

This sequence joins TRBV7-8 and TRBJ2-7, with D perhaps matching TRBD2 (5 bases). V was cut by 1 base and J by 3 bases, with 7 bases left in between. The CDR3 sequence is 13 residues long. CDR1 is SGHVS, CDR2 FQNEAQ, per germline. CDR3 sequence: CASSLGEGYEQYF. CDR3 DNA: TGTGCCAGCAGCTTAGGAGAGGGCTACGAGCAGTACTTC.

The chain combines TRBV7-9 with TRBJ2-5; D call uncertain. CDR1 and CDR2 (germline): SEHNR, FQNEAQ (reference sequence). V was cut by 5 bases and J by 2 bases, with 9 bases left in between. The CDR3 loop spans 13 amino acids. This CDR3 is CASSPESQETQYF. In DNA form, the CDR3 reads TGTGCCAGCAGCCCTGAGAGTCAAGAGACCCAGTACTTC.

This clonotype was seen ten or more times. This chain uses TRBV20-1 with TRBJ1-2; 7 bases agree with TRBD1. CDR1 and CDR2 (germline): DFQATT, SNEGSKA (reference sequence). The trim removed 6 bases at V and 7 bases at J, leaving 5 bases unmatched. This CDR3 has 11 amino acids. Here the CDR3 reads CSANRGGGYTF. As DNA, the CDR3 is TGCAGTGCAAACAGGGGTGGTGGCTACACCTTC.

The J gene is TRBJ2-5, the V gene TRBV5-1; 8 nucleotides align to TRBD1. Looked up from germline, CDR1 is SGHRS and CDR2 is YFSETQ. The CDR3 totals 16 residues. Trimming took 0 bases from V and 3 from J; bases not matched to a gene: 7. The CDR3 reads CASSLALAGGEETQYF. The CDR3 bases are TGCGCCAGCAGCTTGGCCCTAGCAGGGGGCGAAGAGACCCAGTACTTC.

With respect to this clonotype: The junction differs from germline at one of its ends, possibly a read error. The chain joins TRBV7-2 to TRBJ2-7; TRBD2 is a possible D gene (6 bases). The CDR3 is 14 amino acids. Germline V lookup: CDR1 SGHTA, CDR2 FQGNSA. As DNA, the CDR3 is TGTGCCAGCAGCCCCCGACGGGGGTCCTGCGAGCAGTACTTC. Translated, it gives CASSPRRGSCEQYF.

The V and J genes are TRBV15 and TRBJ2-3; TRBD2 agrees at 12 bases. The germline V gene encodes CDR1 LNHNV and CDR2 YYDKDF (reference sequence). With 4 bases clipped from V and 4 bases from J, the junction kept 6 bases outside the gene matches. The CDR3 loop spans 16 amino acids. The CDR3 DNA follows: TGTGCCACCAGCACTAGGACTAGCGGGGCCTCAGATACGCAGTATTTT. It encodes CATSTRTSGASDTQYF. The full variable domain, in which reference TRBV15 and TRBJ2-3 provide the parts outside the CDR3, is DAMVIQNPRYQVTQFGKPVTLSCSQTLNHNVMYWYQQKSSQAPKLLFHYYDKDFNNEADTPDNFQSRRPNTSFCFLDIRSPGLGDTAMYLCATSTRTSGASDTQYFGPGTRLTVL.